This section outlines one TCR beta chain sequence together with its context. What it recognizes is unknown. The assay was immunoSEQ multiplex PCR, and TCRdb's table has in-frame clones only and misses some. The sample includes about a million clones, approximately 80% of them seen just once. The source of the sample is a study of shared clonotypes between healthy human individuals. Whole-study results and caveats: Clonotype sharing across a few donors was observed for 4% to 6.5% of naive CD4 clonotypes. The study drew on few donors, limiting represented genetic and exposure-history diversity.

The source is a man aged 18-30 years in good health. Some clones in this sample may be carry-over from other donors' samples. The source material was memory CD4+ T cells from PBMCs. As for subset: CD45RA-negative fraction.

The CDR3 DNA follows: TGTGCCAGCAGTCCGGGACTAGCGGGACAGGGGAACACCGGGGAGCTGTTTTTT. The encoded protein is CASSPGLAGQGNTGELFF. The gene calls are TRBV28 and TRBJ2-2, with 13 positions matching TRBD2. Trimming removed 5 bases from V and 1 base from J; junction bases left unmatched: 7. CDR1 is MDHEN, CDR2 SYDVKM, per germline. The CDR3 runs to 18 residues.